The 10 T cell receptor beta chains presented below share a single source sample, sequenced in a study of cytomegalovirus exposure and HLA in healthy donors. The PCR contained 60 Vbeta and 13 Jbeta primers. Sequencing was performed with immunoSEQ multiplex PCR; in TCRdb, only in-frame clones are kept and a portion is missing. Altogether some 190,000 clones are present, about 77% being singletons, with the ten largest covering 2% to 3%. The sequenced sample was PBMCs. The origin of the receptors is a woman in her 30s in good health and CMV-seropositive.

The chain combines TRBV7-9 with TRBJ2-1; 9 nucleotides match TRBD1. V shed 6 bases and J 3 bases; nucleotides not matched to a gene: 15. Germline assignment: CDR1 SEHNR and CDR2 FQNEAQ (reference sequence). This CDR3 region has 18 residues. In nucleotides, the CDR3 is TGTGCCAGCAGTACCACAGGGGGCCGAGGGCCCTTCTACAATGAGCAGTTCTTC. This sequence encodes CASSTTGGRGPFYNEQFF.

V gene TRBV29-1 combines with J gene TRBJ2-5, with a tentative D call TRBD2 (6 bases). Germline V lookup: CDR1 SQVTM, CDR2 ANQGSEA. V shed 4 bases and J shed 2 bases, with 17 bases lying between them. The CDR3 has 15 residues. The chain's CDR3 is CSVGGPGGPQETQYF. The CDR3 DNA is TGCAGCGTTGGGGGTCCCGGAGGGCCACAAGAGACCCAGTACTTC.

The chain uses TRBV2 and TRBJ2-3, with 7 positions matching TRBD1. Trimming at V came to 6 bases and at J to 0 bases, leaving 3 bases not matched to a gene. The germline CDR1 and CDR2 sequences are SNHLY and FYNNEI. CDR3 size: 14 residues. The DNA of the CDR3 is TGTGCCAGCAGCCCGGGACAGAGCACAGATACGCAGTATTTT. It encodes CASSPGQSTDTQYF.

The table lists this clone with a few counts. The CDR3 loop reads CASSLTSTGANVLTF. In nucleotides, the CDR3 is TGTGCCAGCAGCTTAACTTCTACGGGGGCCAACGTCCTGACTTTC. The J gene is TRBJ2-6, the V gene TRBV7-2; D unclear. The germline gives CDR1 SGHTA, CDR2 FQGNSA. Trimming left V 2 bases short and J 4 bases short, with 9 bases between. CDR3 length: 15 residues. The whole variable domain, remainder taken from reference TRBV7-2 and TRBJ2-6, is GAGVSQSPSNKVTEKGKDVELRCDPISGHTALYWYRQSLGQGLEFLIYFQGNSAPDKSGLPSDRFSAERTGGSVSTLTIQRTQQEDSAVYLCASSLTSTGANVLTFGAGSRLTVL.

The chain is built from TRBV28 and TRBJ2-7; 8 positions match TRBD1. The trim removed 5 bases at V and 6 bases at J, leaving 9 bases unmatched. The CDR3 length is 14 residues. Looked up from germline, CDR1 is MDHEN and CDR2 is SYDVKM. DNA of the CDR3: TGTGCCAGCAGTCCTTGGACAGGGCCGGGCGAGCAGTACTTC. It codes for CASSPWTGPGEQYF.

The CDR3 is CASSRPTGYEETQYF. The CDR3 nucleotides are TGCGCCAGCAGCCGCCCCACGGGATACGAAGAGACCCAGTACTTC. The V and J genes are TRBV4-1 and TRBJ2-5; possible D gene TRBD2, 5 bases. V lost 4 bases and J lost 3, with 15 bases in between. The CDR3 has 15 residues. The V gene's germline CDR1 is MGHRA and CDR2 YSYEKL.

The CDR3, as DNA: TGCAGCGTTGAGGGGGGCAGGGGGTCCTACGAGCAGTACTTC. It is translated as CSVEGGRGSYEQYF. The chain joins TRBV29-1 to TRBJ2-7, with a weak D call TRBD1 (7 bases). CDR3 length: 14 residues. Trimming stripped 3 bases from V and 1 base from J, with 13 bases between. Germline V CDR1 and CDR2: SQVTM, ANQGSEA.

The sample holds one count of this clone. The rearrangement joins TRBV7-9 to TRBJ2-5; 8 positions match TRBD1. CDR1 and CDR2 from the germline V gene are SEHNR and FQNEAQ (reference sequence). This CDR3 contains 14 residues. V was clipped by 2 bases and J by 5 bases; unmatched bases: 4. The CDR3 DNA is TGTGCCAGCAGCTTACAGGGGGCGCGGGAGACCCAGTACTTC. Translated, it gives CASSLQGARETQYF. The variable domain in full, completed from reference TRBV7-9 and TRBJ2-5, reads DTGVSQNPRHKITKRGQNVTFRCDPISEHNRLYWYRQTLGQGPEFLTYFQNEAQLEKSRLLSDRFSAERPKGSFSTLEIQRTEQGDSAMYLCASSLQGARETQYFGPGTRLLVL.

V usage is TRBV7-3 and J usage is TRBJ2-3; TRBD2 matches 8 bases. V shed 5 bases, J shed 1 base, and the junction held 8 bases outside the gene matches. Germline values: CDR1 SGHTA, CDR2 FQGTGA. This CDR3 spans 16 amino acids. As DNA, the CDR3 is TGTGCCAGCAGCCCCCGACCGCGGGGGGGCACAGATACGCAGTATTTT. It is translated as CASSPRPRGGTDTQYF.

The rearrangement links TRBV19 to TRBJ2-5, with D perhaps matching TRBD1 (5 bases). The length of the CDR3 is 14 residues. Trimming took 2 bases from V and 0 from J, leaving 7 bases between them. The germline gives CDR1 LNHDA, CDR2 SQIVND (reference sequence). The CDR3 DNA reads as TGTGCCAGTAGTATACAGGGCCACCAAGAGACCCAGTACTTC. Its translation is CASSIQGHQETQYF. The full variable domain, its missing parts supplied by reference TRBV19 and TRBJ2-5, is DGGITQSPKYLFRKEGQNVTLSCEQNLNHDAMYWYRQDPGQGLRLIYYSQIVNDFQKGDIAEGYSVSREKKESFPLTVTSAQKNPTAFYLCASSIQGHQETQYFGPGTRLLVL.